The 12 T cell receptor beta chains in this list originate from one sample, sequenced in a study of T-cell memory formation after mild COVID-19. TCRdb itself ran the 5' RACE reads through MiXCR, one entry per CDR3 protein. Found here are 89,000 or so distinct CDR3 sequences, over 10% of them singletons; the top ten hold less than 45%. The sequenced material came from PBMCs or a T cell subset sorted from them (not recorded which). These receptor sequences come from a man between 18 and 29 years old who had mild COVID-19 (a few samples of this study predate the infection). Cell type and time point are not known.

The chain has TRBV12-3 or TRBV12-4 and TRBJ2-4; tentative D call: TRBD1 (5 bases). The CDR3 is 12 residues long. The V gene lost 3 bases and the J gene lost 11 bases, with 11 bases spanning the gap. Written as DNA, the CDR3 is TGTGCCAGCAGTTTGGCAGGGCCCTTTCAGTACTTC. Its protein is CASSLAGPFQYF.

The CDR3 is CASSYSREGMNTEAFF. In nucleotides, the CDR3 is TGTGCCAGCAGTTACTCCCGGGAGGGGATGAACACTGAAGCTTTCTTT. The V gene is TRBV6-6, the J gene TRBJ1-1; D is possibly TRBD1 (5 bases). V was clipped by 0 bases and J by 0 bases, with 11 bases between them. Per the germline V gene, CDR1 is MNHNY and CDR2 is SVGAGI (reference sequence). This CDR3 region has 16 residues.

There are a few counts of this clonotype. The chain links TRBV7-8 to TRBJ2-5; D perhaps matches TRBD1 (5 bases). The length of the CDR3 is 16 residues. Trimming pared 7 bases from V and 5 bases from J, leaving 23 bases between. Germline CDR1 and CDR2: SGHVS and FQNEAQ. The CDR3 loop is CASKLFAEIKGETQYF. The CDR3 DNA sequence: TGTGCCAGCAAACTTTTTGCTGAAATCAAGGGGGAGACCCAGTACTTC.

The table lists this clonotype with many counts. The DNA of the CDR3 is TGTGCCAGCAGCTCTGTTACCAACGGGGAGCTGTTTTTT. Amino acids: CASSSVTNGELFF. The chain links TRBV7-9 to TRBJ2-2; D remains ambiguous. The CDR3 runs to 13 residues. Germline V gene sequence: CDR1 SEHNR, CDR2 FQNEAQ (reference sequence). V was shortened by 4 bases and J by 7 bases, with 10 bases between the two germline ends.

This chain links TRBV13 with TRBJ2-7, with D possibly TRBD1 on 6 matching bases. Germline values: CDR1 PRHDT, CDR2 FYEKMQ (reference sequence). CDR3 length: 13 residues. V lost 5 bases and J lost 3, with 11 bases in between. The CDR3 reads CASSPPRGYEQYF. The CDR3, as DNA: TGTGCCAGCAGCCCCCCCAGGGGCTACGAGCAGTACTTC.

V usage is TRBV4-3 and J usage is TRBJ2-7; possible D gene TRBD2, 5 bases. Germline V gene data show CDR1 as LGHNA and CDR2 as YSLEER. The V end was cut by 3 bases, the J end by 3 bases, with 9 bases between. The CDR3 runs 13 residues. CDR3 residues: CASSQDGLYEQYF. CDR3 DNA: TGCGCCAGCAGCCAGGACGGACTCTACGAGCAGTACTTC.

This clonotype was found a few times. The chain uses TRBV5-1 and TRBJ2-1, with D tentatively TRBD2 (6 bases). Trimming removed 0 bases from V and 5 bases from J, with 12 bases in between. The CDR3 runs to 15 residues. From germline, CDR1 is SGHRS and CDR2 YFSETQ. As DNA, the CDR3 is TGCGCCAGCAGCTTGGATGTGGAGGGGCACAATGAGCAGTTCTTC. Its protein product is CASSLDVEGHNEQFF. Looking up the rest from reference TRBV5-1 and TRBJ2-1 gives the full variable domain: KAGVTQTPRYLIKTRGQQVTLSCSPISGHRSVSWYQQTPGQGLQFLFEYFSETQRNKGNFPGRFSGRQFSNSRSEMNVSTLELGDSALYLCASSLDVEGHNEQFFGPGTRLTVL.

The V call is TRBV27, the J call TRBJ1-2; 9 nucleotides align to TRBD1. After removal of 2 bases from V and 7 bases from J, the junction contained 5 bases not matched to a gene. The germline gives CDR1 MNHEY, CDR2 SMNVEV (reference sequence). The CDR3 loop spans 14 amino acids. CDR3 sequence: CASSLGTGNTGYTF. The DNA for the CDR3 is TGTGCCAGCAGTTTAGGGACAGGGAATACTGGCTACACCTTC.

This clonotype was detected only a few times. The chain combines TRBV12-3 or TRBV12-4 with TRBJ2-1, with 11 bases that match TRBD2. V shed 5 bases, J shed 4 bases, and the junction held 10 bases outside the gene matches. This CDR3 is built from 17 residues. Written as DNA, the CDR3 is TGTGCCAGCAGTCCCGCCGGGACTAGCGGCCTTTACAATGAGCAGTTCTTC. Translated: CASSPAGTSGLYNEQFF.

The chain is built from TRBV11-2 and TRBJ2-5, with TRBD2 matching over 8 bases. The CDR3 contains 15 residues. The ends lost 3 bases at V and 7 bases at J; junction bases unmatched: 10. Germline V lookup: CDR1 SGHAT, CDR2 FQNNGV. DNA for the CDR3: TGTGCCAGCAGCTTGGCCGGGGGACTAGGGGCGACCCAGTACTTC. It yields the protein CASSLAGGLGATQYF.

This clonotype was observed a few times. The rearrangement joins TRBV7-9 to TRBJ2-1, with TRBD1 matching over 10 bases. CDR3 size: 13 residues. After removal of 6 bases from V and 7 bases from J, the junction contained 3 bases not matched to a gene. Germline V lookup: CDR1 SEHNR, CDR2 FQNEAQ (reference sequence). The CDR3 nucleotides read TGTGCCAGCAGGGACAGGGGGGATAATGAGCAGTTCTTC. Translating gives CASRDRGDNEQFF.

As regards this clonotype: A clone one base away is much larger, so this may be a read error. The genes are TRBV7-8 and TRBJ2-7; 9 positions match TRBD1. The CDR3 sequence is 14 residues long. Looked up from germline, CDR1 is SGHVS and CDR2 is FQNEAQ. The V and J ends lost 8 bases and 2 bases, in that order; junction bases with no gene match: 7. CDR3 sequence: CASQGDRATYEQYF. In DNA form, the CDR3 reads TGTGCCAGCCAGGGGGACAGGGCAACCTACGAGCAGTACTTC.